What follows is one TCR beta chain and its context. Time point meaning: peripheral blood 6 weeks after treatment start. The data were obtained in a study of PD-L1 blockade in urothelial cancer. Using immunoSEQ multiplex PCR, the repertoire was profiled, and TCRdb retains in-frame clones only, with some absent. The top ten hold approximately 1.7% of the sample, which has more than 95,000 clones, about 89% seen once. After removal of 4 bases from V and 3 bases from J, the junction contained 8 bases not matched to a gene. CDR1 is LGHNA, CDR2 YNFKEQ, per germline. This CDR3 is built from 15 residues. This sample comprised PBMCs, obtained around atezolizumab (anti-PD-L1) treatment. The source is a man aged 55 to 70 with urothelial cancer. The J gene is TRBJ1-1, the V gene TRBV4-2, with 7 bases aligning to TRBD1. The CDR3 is CASSLGDREDTEAFF. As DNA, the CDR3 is TGTGCCAGCAGCCTAGGGGACAGAGAGGACACTGAAGCTTTCTTT.